This T cell receptor beta chain was sequenced during a study of early T cells in non-severe SARS-CoV-2 infection. A few counts support this clonotype. Its antigen remains unknown. Study observations and caveats: Database matching using VDJdb favored anti-spike CD8 responses, with private and CD4 specificities left missing.

The CDR3 covers 13 residues. Trimming took off 2 bases at V and 8 bases at J, with 12 bases between the two ends. The germline V gene encodes CDR1 SGHTA and CDR2 FQGTGA. TCRdb ran MiXCR on the 5' RACE reads and lists one entry per CDR3 protein. The sample records 30,000 to 35,000 distinct CDR3 sequences, around 7% being singletons. This TCR was sampled from an adult who was a healthcare worker with PCR-confirmed SARS-CoV-2 infection or an uninfected control (not recorded which). This chain links TRBV7-3 with TRBJ1-2; D ambiguous. The specimen was whole blood. CDR3 protein: CASSLSGSEGYTF. In DNA form, the CDR3 reads TGTGCCAGCAGCTTATCCGGGAGCGAAGGCTACACCTTC. Drawing the rest from reference TRBV7-3 and TRBJ1-2, the complete variable domain is GAGVSQTPSNKVTEKGKYVELRCDPISGHTALYWYRQSLGQGPEFLIYFQGTGAADDSGLPNDRFFAVRPEGSVSTLKIQRTERGDSAVYLCASSLSGSEGYTFGSGTRLTVV.